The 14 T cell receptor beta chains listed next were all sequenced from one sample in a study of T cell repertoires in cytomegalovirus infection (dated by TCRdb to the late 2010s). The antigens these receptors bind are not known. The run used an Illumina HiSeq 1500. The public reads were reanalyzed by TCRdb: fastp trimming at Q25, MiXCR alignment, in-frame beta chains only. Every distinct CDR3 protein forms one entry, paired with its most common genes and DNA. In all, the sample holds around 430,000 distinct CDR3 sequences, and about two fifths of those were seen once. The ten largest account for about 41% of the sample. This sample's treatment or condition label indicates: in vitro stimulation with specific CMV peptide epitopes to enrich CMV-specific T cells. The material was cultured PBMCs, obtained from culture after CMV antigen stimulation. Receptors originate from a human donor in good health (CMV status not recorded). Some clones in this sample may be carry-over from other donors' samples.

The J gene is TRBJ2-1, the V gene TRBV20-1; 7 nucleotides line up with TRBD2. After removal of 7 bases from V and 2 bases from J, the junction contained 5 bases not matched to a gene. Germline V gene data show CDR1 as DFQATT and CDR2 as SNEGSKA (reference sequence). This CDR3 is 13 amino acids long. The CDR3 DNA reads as TGCAGTGTACGGCGGGGGACCTACAATGAGCAGTTCTTC. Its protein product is CSVRRGTYNEQFF.

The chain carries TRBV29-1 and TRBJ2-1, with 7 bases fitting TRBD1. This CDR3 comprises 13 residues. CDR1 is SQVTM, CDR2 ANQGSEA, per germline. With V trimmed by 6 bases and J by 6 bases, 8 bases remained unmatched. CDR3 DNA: TGCAGCGTCCGGGACAGTCTGTTCAATGAGCAGTTCTTC. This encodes CSVRDSLFNEQFF.

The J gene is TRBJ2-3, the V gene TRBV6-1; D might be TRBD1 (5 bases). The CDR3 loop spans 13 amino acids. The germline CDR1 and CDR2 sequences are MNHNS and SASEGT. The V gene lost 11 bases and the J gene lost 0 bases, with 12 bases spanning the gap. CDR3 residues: CAGQGQSTDTQYF. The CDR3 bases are TGTGCCGGACAAGGGCAAAGCACAGATACGCAGTATTTT.

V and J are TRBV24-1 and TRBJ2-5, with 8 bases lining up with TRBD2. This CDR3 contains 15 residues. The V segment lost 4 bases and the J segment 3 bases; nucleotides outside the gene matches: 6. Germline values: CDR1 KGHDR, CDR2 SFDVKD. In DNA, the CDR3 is TGTGCCACCAGTGAACTTAGCGGGGCGAAAGAGACCCAGTACTTC. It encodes CATSELSGAKETQYF.

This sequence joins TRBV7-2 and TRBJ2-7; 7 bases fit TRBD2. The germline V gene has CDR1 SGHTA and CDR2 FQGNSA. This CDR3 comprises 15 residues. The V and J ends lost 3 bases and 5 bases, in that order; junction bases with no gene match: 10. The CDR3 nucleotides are TGTGCCAGCAGCTTCGGCTCGGGAGGATTAGACGAGCAGTACTTC. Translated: CASSFGSGGLDEQYF.

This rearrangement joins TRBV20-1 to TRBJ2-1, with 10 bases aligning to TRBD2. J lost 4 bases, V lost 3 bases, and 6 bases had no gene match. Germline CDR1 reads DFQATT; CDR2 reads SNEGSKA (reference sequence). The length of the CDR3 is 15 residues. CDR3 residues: CSASLTSGSYNEQFF. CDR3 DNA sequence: TGCAGTGCTAGCCTGACTAGCGGGTCGTACAATGAGCAGTTCTTC.

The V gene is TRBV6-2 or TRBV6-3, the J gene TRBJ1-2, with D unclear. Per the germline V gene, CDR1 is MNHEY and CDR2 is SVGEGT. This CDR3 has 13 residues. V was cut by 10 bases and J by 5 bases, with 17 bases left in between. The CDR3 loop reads CATRQTFGYGYTF. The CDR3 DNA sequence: TGTGCCACCCGGCAGACCTTTGGTTATGGCTACACCTTC.

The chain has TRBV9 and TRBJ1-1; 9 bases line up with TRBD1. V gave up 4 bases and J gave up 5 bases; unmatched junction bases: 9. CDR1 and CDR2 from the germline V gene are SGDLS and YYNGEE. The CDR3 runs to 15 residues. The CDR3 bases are TGTGCCAGCAGCTCCCCCGGGACAGGGATAACTGAAGCTTTCTTT. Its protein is CASSSPGTGITEAFF.

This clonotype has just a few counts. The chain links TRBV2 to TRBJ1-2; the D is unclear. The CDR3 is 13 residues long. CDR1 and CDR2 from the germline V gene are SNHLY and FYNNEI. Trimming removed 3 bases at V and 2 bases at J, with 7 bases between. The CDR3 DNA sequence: TGTGCCAGCAGTGAGGAACACAACTATGGCTACACCTTC. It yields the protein CASSEEHNYGYTF.

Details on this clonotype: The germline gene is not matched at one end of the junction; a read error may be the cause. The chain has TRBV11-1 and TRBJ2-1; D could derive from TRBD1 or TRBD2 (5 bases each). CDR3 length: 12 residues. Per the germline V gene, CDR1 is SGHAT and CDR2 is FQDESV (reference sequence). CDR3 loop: CASSVTGTEGIF. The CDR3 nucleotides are TGTGCCAGCAGCGTGACCGGGACCGAGGGGATCTTC.

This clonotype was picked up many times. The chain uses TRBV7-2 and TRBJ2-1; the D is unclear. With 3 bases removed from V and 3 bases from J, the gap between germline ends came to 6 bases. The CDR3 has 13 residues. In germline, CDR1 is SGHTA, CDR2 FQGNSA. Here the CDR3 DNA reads TGTGCCAGCAGCTTGGCCGTCTACAATGAGCAGTTCTTC. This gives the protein CASSLAVYNEQFF.

The CDR3 loop reads CASTPSDRVNEQFF. In DNA form, the CDR3 reads TGTGCCAGCACTCCATCCGACAGGGTCAATGAGCAGTTCTTC. The chain uses TRBV12-3 or TRBV12-4 and TRBJ2-1; 7 bases match TRBD1. The J segment lost 6 bases and the V segment lost 7 bases, leaving 9 bases of the junction unmatched. This CDR3 has 14 residues.

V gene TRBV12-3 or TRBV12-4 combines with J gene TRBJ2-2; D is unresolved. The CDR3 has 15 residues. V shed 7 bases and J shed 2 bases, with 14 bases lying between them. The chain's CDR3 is CASTLVGGNTGELFF. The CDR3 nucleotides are TGTGCCAGCACACTGGTAGGCGGTAACACCGGGGAGCTGTTTTTT.

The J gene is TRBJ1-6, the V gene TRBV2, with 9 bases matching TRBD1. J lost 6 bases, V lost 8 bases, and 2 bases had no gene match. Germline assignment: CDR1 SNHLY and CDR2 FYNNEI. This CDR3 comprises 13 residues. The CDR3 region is CASGGQGNSPLHF. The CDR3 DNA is TGTGCCAGCGGGGGACAGGGTAATTCACCCCTCCACTTT. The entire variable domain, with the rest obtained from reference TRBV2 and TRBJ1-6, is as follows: EPEVTQTPSHQVTQMGQEVILRCVPISNHLYFYWYRQILGQKVEFLVSFYNNEISEKSEIFDDQFSVERPDGSNFTLKIRSTKLEDSAMYFCASGGQGNSPLHFGNGTRLTVT.